This TCR beta chain was sequenced in a study of OX40 agonist ivuxolimab in advanced cancers. Study overall: As their treatment, patients were administered ivuxolimab, an agonistic anti-OX40 (CD134) antibody. Points from the study as a whole: There were, on average, more expanded clones in CD8+ T cells than in CD4+. At 0.1 to 3.0 mg/kg, clonal expansion of CD4+ and CD8+ blood T cells had occurred by week 6.

Assay: immunoSEQ multiplex PCR; the TCRdb copy retains only in-frame clones and omits some. Altogether around 62,000 clones are present, 65% to 85% being singletons, with the ten largest covering 3.5% to 5%. Baseline, cycle 4 day 1, and cycle 7 day 1 were the blood sampling points. Concerning this clone: Its antigen is unknown.

The TCR sequence derives from an adult with an advanced solid tumor such as melanoma, head and neck, liver or kidney cancer. Source: CD4+ or CD8+ T cells sorted from blood, taken in a trial of the OX40 agonist ivuxolimab.

The CDR3 is CASSFSGGPGGGYTF. DNA for the CDR3: TGTGCCAGCAGTTTTAGCGGGGGGCCCGGGGGTGGCTACACCTTC. This sequence joins TRBV27 and TRBJ1-2; D possibly corresponds to TRBD1 (6 bases). CDR3 length: 15 residues. The ends were cut back, 3 bases at V and 7 bases at J, with 18 bases in the middle. The germline CDR1 and CDR2 sequences are MNHEY and SMNVEV (reference sequence).